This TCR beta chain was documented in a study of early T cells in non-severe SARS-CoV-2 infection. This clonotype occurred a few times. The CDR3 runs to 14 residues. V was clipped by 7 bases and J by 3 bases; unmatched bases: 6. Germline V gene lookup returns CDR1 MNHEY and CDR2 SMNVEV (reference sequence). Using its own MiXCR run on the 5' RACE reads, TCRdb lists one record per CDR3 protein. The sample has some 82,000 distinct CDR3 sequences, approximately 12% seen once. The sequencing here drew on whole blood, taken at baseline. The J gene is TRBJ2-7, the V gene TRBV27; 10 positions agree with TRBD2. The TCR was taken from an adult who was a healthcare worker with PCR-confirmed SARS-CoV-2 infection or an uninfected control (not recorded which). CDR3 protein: CASKKLAGRYEQYF. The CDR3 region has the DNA TGTGCCAGCAAAAAACTAGCGGGGCGCTACGAGCAGTACTTC.